This TCR beta chain was captured in a study of blood T cell repertoires in COVID-19. Study-wide context: Italy, Spain and the United States were the sources of the convalescent and acute COVID-19 samples. Sample material is recorded as cDNA or gDNA derived from T cells, B-cell-depleted T cells, or PBMCs.

This clone was picked up one time. Per the original data handling: The authors estimated nucleated cell counts from reference gene primer amplification. The assay was immunoSEQ multiplex PCR, and TCRdb's table has in-frame clones only and misses some. V and J calls and clone size are as listed in that table; D and trimming were resolved from the DNA. The sample holds around 190,000 clones; 80% to 90% are singletons and the top ten take under 2%. The CDR3 consists of 15 residues. The V gene lost 5 bases and the J gene lost 0 bases, with 14 bases spanning the gap. Germline values: CDR1 LGHDT, CDR2 YNNKEL (reference sequence).

This TCR was recovered from a man between 18 and 29 years old who had recovered from COVID-19. The V and J genes are TRBV3-1 (or the pseudogene TRBV3-2) and TRBJ2-7; D perhaps matches TRBD2 (6 bases). Sequenced input: peripheral blood. CDR3 sequence reads: CASSNSGTASYEQYF. The CDR3 DNA reads TGTGCCAGCAGCAATTCCGGGACTGCCTCCTACGAGCAGTACTTC.